One and the same sample provided the 5 T cell receptor beta chains below, sequenced in a study of long-term antiretroviral therapy in people with HIV. Sequencing used immunoSEQ v3.0 at survey level. Assay used: immunoSEQ multiplex PCR; TCRdb lists only in-frame clones, some missing. Of roughly 25,000 clones in the sample, roughly four fifths are singletons; the top ten hold roughly a quarter. Specimen: unsorted PBMCs, collected 0.4 years after starting antiretroviral therapy. Receptors originate from a man aged 45 to 65 with HIV.

The chain uses TRBV28 and TRBJ1-2; D is unresolved. The CDR3 has 11 amino acids. Trimming shortened V by 2 bases and J by 8 bases, and 6 bases separated the two germline ends. The germline V gene has CDR1 MDHEN and CDR2 SYDVKM. The DNA for the CDR3 is TGTGCCAGCAGTTTAGGGTGGGGCTACACCTTC. It yields the protein CASSLGWGYTF.

The V gene is TRBV19, the J gene TRBJ2-7; D perhaps matches TRBD1 (6 bases). Germline-derived CDR1 and CDR2 are LNHDA and SQIVND (reference sequence). V lost 4 bases to trimming and J lost 1 base, with 8 bases between them. The CDR3 runs to 13 residues. In DNA form, the CDR3 reads TGTGCCAGTAGTAGCGGACAGTCCTACGAGCAGTACTTC. It yields the protein CASSSGQSYEQYF.

The chain joins TRBV30 to TRBJ1-4; no clear D. V lost 5 bases, J lost 4 bases, and 14 bases lay in between. In germline, CDR1 is GTSNPN, CDR2 SVGIG (reference sequence). This CDR3 has 14 residues. Here the CDR3 DNA reads TGTGCCTGGGGGAGCGGGCCCTATAATGAAAAACTGTTTTTT. Translated: CAWGSGPYNEKLFF.

The chain combines TRBV5-6 with TRBJ2-3; D perhaps matches TRBD1 (5 bases). V was cut by 2 bases and J by 1 base, with 8 bases left in between. The germline V gene encodes CDR1 SGHDT and CDR2 YYEEEE. The CDR3 length is 14 residues. The CDR3 sequence is CASSFTGGTDTQYF. The CDR3 bases are TGTGCCAGCAGCTTTACAGGAGGCACAGATACGCAGTATTTT.

The chain joins TRBV5-6 to TRBJ2-7, with 13 nucleotides matching TRBD2. CDR3 length: 16 residues. Looked up from germline, CDR1 is SGHDT and CDR2 is YYEEEE. The V and J ends lost 1 base and 3 bases, in that order; junction bases with no gene match: 4. CDR3 bases: TGTGCCAGCAGCTTGAGACTAGCGGGGGGCCTCTACGAGCAGTACTTC. Encoded protein: CASSLRLAGGLYEQYF.